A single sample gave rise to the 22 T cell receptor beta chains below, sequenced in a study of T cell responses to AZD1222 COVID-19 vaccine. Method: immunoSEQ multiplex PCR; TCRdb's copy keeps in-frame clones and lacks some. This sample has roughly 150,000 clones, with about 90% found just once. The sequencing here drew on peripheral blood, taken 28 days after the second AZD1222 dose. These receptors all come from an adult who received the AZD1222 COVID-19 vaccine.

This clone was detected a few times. Here the CDR3 DNA reads TGTGCCAGTAGTAACAGCAGGGTAGCCTATGGCTACACCTTC. Protein: CASSNSRVAYGYTF. The V gene is TRBV19, the J gene TRBJ1-2, with D perhaps TRBD1 (5 bases). V shed 4 bases and J shed 4 bases, with 13 bases lying between them. Looked up from germline, CDR1 is LNHDA and CDR2 is SQIVND (reference sequence). The CDR3 has 14 residues.

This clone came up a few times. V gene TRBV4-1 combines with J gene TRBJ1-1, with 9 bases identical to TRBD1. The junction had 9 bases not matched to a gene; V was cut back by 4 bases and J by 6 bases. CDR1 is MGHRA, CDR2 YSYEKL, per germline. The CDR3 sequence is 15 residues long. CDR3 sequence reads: CASSLGTGLMAEAFF. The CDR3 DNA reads TGCGCCAGCAGCCTAGGGACAGGGTTGATGGCTGAAGCTTTCTTT.

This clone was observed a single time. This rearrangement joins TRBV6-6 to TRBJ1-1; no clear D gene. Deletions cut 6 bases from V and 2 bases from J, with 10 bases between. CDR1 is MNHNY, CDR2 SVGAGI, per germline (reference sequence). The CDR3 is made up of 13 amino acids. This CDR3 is CASRAFGNTEAFF. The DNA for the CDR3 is TGTGCCAGCAGAGCGTTCGGAAACACTGAAGCTTTCTTT.

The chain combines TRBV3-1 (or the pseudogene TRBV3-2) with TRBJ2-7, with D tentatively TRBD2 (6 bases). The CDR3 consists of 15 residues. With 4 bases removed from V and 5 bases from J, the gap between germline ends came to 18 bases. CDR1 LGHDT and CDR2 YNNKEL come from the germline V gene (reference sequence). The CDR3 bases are TGTGCCAGCAGCCTAGGCGGGGCCCAGTTCAACGAGCAGTACTTC. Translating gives CASSLGGAQFNEQYF.

This CDR3 reads CASSGQTASSYNSPLHF. The DNA for the CDR3 is TGTGCCAGCAGTGGCCAGACGGCGAGCTCCTATAATTCACCCCTCCACTTT. The chain joins TRBV6-1 to TRBJ1-6, with D unresolved. V was shortened by 4 bases and J by 0 bases, with 13 bases between the two germline ends. This CDR3 spans 17 amino acids. Per germline, CDR1 MNHNS and CDR2 SASEGT.

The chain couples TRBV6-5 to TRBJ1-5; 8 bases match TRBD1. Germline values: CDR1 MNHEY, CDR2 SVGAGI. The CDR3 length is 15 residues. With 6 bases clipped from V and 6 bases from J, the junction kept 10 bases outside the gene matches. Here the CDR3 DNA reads TGTGCCAGCAGCCCCCCGAGAGGGACAGGTCAGCCCCAGCATTTT. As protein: CASSPPRGTGQPQHF.

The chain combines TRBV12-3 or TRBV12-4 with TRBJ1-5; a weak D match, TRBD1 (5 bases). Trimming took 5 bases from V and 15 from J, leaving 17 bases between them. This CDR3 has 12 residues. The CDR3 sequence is CASSANRQEGHF. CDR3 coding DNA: TGTGCCAGCAGTGCAAACAGGCAAGAGGGGCATTTT.

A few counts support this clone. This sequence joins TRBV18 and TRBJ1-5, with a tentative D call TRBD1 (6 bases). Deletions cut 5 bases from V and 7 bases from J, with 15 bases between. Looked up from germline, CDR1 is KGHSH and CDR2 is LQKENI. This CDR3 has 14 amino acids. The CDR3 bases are TGTGCCAGCTCATCGACAGGTGATGGGCAGCCCCAGCATTTT. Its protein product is CASSSTGDGQPQHF.

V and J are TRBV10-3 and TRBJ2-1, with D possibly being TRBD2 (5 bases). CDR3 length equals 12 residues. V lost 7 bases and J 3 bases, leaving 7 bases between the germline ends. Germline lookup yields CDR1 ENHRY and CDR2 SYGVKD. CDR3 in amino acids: CAITGSYNEQFF. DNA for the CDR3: TGTGCCATCACGGGGAGCTACAATGAGCAGTTCTTC.

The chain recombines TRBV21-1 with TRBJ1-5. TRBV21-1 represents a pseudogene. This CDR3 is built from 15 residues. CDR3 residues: CASSNIRGARAPQHF. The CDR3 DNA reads TGTGCCAGCAGCAATATTCGAGGAGCTCGGGCGCCCCAGCATTTT.

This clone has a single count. This CDR3 reads CASSYRGLNTEAFF. Here the CDR3 DNA reads TGTGCCAGCAGCTACAGGGGGCTGAACACTGAAGCTTTCTTT. V usage is TRBV5-6 and J usage is TRBJ1-1; the match to TRBD1 covers 9 bases. The length of the CDR3 is 14 residues. J gave up 0 bases and V 3 bases, and 0 bases lay outside the gene matches. Germline CDR1 is SGHDT and CDR2 is YYEEEE. Filled out from reference TRBV5-6 and TRBJ1-1, the complete variable domain reads DAGVTQSPTHLIKTRGQQVTLRCSPKSGHDTVSWYQQALGQGPQFIFQYYEEEERQRGNFPDRFSGHQFPNYSSELNVNALLLGDSALYLCASSYRGLNTEAFFGQGTRLTVV.

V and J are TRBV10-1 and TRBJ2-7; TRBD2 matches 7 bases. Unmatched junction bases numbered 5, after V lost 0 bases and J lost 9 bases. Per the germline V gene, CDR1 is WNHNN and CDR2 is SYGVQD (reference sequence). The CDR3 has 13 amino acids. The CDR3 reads CASSESRLAVQYF. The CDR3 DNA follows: TGCGCCAGCAGTGAGTCGAGGCTAGCGGTGCAGTACTTC.

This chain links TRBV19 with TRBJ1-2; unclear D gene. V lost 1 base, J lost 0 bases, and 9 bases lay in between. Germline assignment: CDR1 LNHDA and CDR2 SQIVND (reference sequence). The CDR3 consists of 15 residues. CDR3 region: CASSIADVTNYGYTF. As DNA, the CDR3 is TGTGCCAGTAGTATAGCCGACGTCACTAACTATGGCTACACCTTC.

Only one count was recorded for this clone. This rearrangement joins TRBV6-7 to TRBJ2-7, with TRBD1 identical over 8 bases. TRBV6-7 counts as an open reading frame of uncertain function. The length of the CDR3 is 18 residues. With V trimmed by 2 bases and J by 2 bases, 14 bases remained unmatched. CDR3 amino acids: CASSYLCMDRVRTYEQYF. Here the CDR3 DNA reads TGTGCCAGCAGTTACCTCTGCATGGACAGGGTTCGAACCTACGAGCAGTACTTC.

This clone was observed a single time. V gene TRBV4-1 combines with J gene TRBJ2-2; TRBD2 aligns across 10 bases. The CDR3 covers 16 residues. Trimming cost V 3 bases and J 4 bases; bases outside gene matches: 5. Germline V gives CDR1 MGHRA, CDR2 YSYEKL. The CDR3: CASSQTSGLITGELFF. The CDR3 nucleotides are TGCGCCAGCAGCCAGACTAGCGGGTTAATCACCGGGGAGCTGTTTTTT.

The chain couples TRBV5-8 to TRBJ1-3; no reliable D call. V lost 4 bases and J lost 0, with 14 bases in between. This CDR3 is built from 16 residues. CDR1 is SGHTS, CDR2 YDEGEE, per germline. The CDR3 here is CASSRRTVSSGNTIYF. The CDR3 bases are TGTGCCAGCAGCCGACGGACGGTGAGCTCTGGAAACACCATATATTTT. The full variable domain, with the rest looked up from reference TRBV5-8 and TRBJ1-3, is EAGVTQSPTHLIKTRGQQATLRCSPISGHTSVYWYQQALGLGLQFLLWYDEGEERNRGNFPPRFSGRQFPNYSSELNVNALELEDSALYLCASSRRTVSSGNTIYFGEGSWLTVV.

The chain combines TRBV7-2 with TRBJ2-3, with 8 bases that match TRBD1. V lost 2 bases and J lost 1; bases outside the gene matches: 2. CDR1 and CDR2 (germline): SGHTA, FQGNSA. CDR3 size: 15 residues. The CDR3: CASSLMGQGTDTQYF. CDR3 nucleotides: TGTGCCAGCAGCTTAATGGGACAGGGCACAGATACGCAGTATTTT.

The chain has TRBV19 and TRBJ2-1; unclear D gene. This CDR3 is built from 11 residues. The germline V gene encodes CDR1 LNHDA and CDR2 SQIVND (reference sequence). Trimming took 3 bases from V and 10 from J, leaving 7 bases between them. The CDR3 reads CASSMRTEQFF. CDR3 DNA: TGTGCCAGTAGTATGAGGACCGAGCAGTTCTTC.

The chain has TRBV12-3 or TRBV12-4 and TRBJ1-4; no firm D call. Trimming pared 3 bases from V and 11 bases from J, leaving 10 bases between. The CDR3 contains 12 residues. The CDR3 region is CASSLPDKKLFF. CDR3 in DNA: TGTGCCAGCAGTTTGCCCGACAAGAAACTGTTTTTT.

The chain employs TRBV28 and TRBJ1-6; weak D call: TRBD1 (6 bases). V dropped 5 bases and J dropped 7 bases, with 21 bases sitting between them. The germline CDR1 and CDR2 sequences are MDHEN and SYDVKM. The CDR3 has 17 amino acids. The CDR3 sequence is CASSPPTGNMGNSPLHF. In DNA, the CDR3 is TGTGCCAGCAGTCCCCCGACAGGAAATATGGGGAATTCACCCCTCCACTTT.

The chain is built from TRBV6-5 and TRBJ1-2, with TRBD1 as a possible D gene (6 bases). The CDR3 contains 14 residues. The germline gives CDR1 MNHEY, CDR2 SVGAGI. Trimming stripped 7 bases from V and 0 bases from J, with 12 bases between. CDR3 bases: TGTGCCAGCAAGGCAGGGGCCGCTAACTATGGCTACACCTTC. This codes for CASKAGAANYGYTF.

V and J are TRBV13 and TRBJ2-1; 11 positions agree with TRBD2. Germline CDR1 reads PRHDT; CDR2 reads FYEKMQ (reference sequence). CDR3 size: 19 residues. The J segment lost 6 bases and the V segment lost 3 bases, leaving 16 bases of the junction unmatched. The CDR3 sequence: CASSFGTSGEVPRANEQFF. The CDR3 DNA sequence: TGTGCCAGCAGCTTCGGGACTAGCGGTGAAGTTCCCCGGGCCAATGAGCAGTTCTTC.